The following is a T cell receptor beta chain sequence with its context. The antigen this receptor binds is unknown. The input lacks base qualities; no much larger clone sits a single base away. A total of approximately 36 patients with non-small-cell lung cancer that had been surgically resected, each with specimens from both a primary tumor and a brain metastasis, made up the cohort. This specimen comes from a study of brain metastases from non-small cell lung cancer (dated by TCRdb to the late 2010s). Some background on the complete study: The study profiled the immune microenvironment of paired resected primary tumors and brain metastases from non-small-cell lung cancer patients.

The method behind the library was the immunoSEQ multiplex PCR assay. T-cell receptor beta chain repertoire sequencing was carried out together with a 770-gene immune expression panel. TCRdb took this table from immuneACCESS and kept in-frame rearrangements with V and J called. Such tables lack part of the clones; where checked against another copy, unresolved V genes explain under half of the gap, and the rest is unexplained. Here the sample has more than 650 clones; roughly 86% occur a single time. Of the sample, roughly 7.5% falls within the top ten clones. The germline V gene (reference sequence) sets CDR1 to LNHDA and CDR2 to SQIVND. At the junction V is shortened by 9 bases and J by 0 bases, with 18 bases in between. Measured from the cysteine to the phenylalanine, the CDR3 is 15 residues long. Of the read, only the CDR3 DNA is kept; its 45 bases are in frame from base 1.

Sequenced: tumor-adjacent normal tissue. The chain is assembled from TRBV19 and TRBJ2-7; D gene: possibly TRBD2, on 5 matching bases. The sequence was collected from a donor aged 40 or over with non-small cell lung cancer. The DNA is TGTGCCAGCAGGACTCCCCTAGAACCCTCCTACGAGCAGTACTTC. This sequence encodes CASRTPLEPSYEQYF.